This record concerns one T cell receptor beta chain sequence. Its antigen is as yet unknown. Sample-barcoded 5' priming and a J-beta primer mix drove a second PCR of roughly 6 to 12 cycles. A 12-random-nucleotide template-switch adaptor tagged each cDNA molecule. In TCRdb, the 5' RACE reads were re-called with MiXCR into one record per CDR3 protein. The sample has 650,000 to 800,000 distinct CDR3 sequences; around two fifths are singletons. Every sample had a minimum of 6.5 million PBMCs isolated. The sample belongs to a study of blood T cells in healthy people across ages. Study details: Template-switching capture recovered about one barcoded beta molecule per two T cells.

General study findings and limits: Older age coincided with a roughly linear decline in TCR beta diversity per million T cells.

CDR1 LGHDT and CDR2 YNNKEL come from the germline V gene (reference sequence). J was trimmed by 1 base and V by 6 bases; bases with no gene match: 6. The CDR3 spans 14 residues. The sequenced sample was blood. The TCR comes from a man aged 55 to 70 in good health. This chain links TRBV3-1 with TRBJ2-7; 7 nucleotides align to TRBD1. The CDR3: CASSIYRGSYEQYF. CDR3 DNA: TGTGCCAGCAGTATTTACAGGGGATCCTACGAGCAGTACTTC.